A selection of T cell receptor beta chains follows, all from one sample in a study of cytomegalovirus exposure and HLA in healthy donors. TCRdb's copy holds only in-frame clones and misses some; the assay was immunoSEQ multiplex PCR. The sample has 80,000 or so clones; over 9.5% are singletons. Input material: PBMCs. These receptors all stem from a man aged 55-75 years in good health and CMV-seropositive. Each CDR3 is given with its conserved first and last residue. The D gene is left open where the match is weak. Size tells how often a clone was seen (once, few, many) or the class of an expanded clone, and some rows leave it out.

j_call: TRBJ2-3
v_call: TRBV7-2
d_call: TRBD1
clone_size: few
cdr3_nt: TGTGCAAGCAGCCACAGGACGGGACAGGGGTCGGTTACGCAGTATTTT
cdr3_aa: CASSHRTGQGSVTQYF

j_call: TRBJ2-2
v_call: TRBV6-5
d_call: TRBD2
clone_size: few
cdr3_nt: TGTGCCAGCGGAGCGGGAGCGAACACCGGGGAGCTGTTTTTT
cdr3_aa: CASGAGANTGELFF

j_call: TRBJ2-3
v_call: TRBV5-4
d_call: -
clone_size: -
cdr3_nt: TGTGCCAGCAGCTTGGGAGAGGGTGGGTCGGGTTTTGGAGATACGCAGTATTTT
cdr3_aa: CASSLGEGGSGFGDTQYF

j_call: TRBJ1-5
v_call: TRBV7-9
d_call: TRBD1
clone_size: -
cdr3_nt: TGTGCCAGCAGCTTGGGACAGGGCCCTCAGCCCCAGCATTTT
cdr3_aa: CASSLGQGPQPQHF

j_call: TRBJ2-2
v_call: TRBV9
d_call: TRBD1
clone_size: few
cdr3_nt: TGTGCCAGCAGCGTTTCCGGACAGGCGAACACCGGGGAGCTGTTTTTT
cdr3_aa: CASSVSGQANTGELFF

j_call: TRBJ1-5
v_call: TRBV6-1
d_call: TRBD1
clone_size: -
cdr3_nt: TGTGCCAGCAGATCCGGGACAGTTAGCAATCAGCCCCAGCATTTT
cdr3_aa: CASRSGTVSNQPQHF

j_call: TRBJ1-5
v_call: TRBV6-4
d_call: -
clone_size: few
cdr3_nt: TGTGCCAGCAGTGACTTTTGCGGGTGGGTACCCTATGGCAATCAGCCCCAGCATTTT
cdr3_aa: CASSDFCGWVPYGNQPQHF

j_call: TRBJ1-5
v_call: TRBV4-1
d_call: -
clone_size: few
cdr3_nt: TGCGCCAGCAGCCATCCTGGGACTTTGGGCAATCAGCCCCAGCATTTT
cdr3_aa: CASSHPGTLGNQPQHF

j_call: TRBJ2-2
v_call: TRBV30
d_call: TRBD2
clone_size: -
cdr3_nt: TGTGCCTGGACCGCGCCGGGACTAGCGGGCACCGGGGAGCTGTTTTTT
cdr3_aa: CAWTAPGLAGTGELFF

j_call: TRBJ1-5
v_call: TRBV28
d_call: -
clone_size: few
cdr3_nt: TGTGCCAGCAGCCTCGGACAGATTAGCAATCAGCCCCAGCATTTT
cdr3_aa: CASSLGQISNQPQHF

j_call: TRBJ2-5
v_call: TRBV7-8
d_call: TRBD2
clone_size: -
cdr3_nt: TGTGCCAGCAGCTACCCGGGACTAGCGGGAGGGCCCCACCGAGATCGGTACTTC
cdr3_aa: CASSYPGLAGGPHRDRYF

j_call: TRBJ2-7
v_call: TRBV19
d_call: -
clone_size: few
cdr3_nt: TGTGCCAGTAGTATAGATCGGAGCGAGCAGTACTTC
cdr3_aa: CASSIDRSEQYF

j_call: TRBJ2-2
v_call: TRBV28
d_call: TRBD2
clone_size: -
cdr3_nt: TGTGCCAGCAGTCCAGCGGGAGCTACGAACACCGGGGAGCTGTTTTTT
cdr3_aa: CASSPAGATNTGELFF

j_call: TRBJ2-1
v_call: TRBV5-4
d_call: TRBD2
clone_size: few
cdr3_nt: TGTGCCAGCAGCTTAGGCGGGGGGGCTCCGTACAATGAGCAGTTCTTC
cdr3_aa: CASSLGGGAPYNEQFF

j_call: TRBJ2-3
v_call: TRBV5-4
d_call: TRBD1
clone_size: few
cdr3_nt: TGTGCCAGCAGCTTATCCAGACAGGGGGGAGATACGCAGTATTTT
cdr3_aa: CASSLSRQGGDTQYF

j_call: TRBJ1-2
v_call: TRBV7-9
d_call: TRBD1
clone_size: -
cdr3_nt: TGTGCCAGCAGCCCCCGACAGGGAGCGCATGACTATGGCTACACCTTC
cdr3_aa: CASSPRQGAHDYGYTF

j_call: TRBJ1-1
v_call: TRBV6-5
d_call: TRBD1
clone_size: -
cdr3_nt: TGTGCCAGCACCCCATACAGGGGGCGGGACACTGAAGCTTTCTTT
cdr3_aa: CASTPYRGRDTEAFF

j_call: TRBJ2-3
v_call: TRBV11-2
d_call: TRBD2
clone_size: few
cdr3_nt: TGTGCCAGCAGCTTTAGCGGGTCTAGCACAGATACGCAGTATTTT
cdr3_aa: CASSFSGSSTDTQYF

j_call: TRBJ1-1
v_call: TRBV29-1
d_call: -
clone_size: -
cdr3_nt: TGCAGCGCTATGACAGCGGGGATGAACACTGAAGCTTTCTTT
cdr3_aa: CSAMTAGMNTEAFF

j_call: TRBJ2-1
v_call: TRBV4-1
d_call: -
clone_size: -
cdr3_nt: TGCGCCAGCAGCCAAGATCGGAGGGTTGAGCAGTTCTTC
cdr3_aa: CASSQDRRVEQFF

j_call: TRBJ2-5
v_call: TRBV9
d_call: TRBD1
clone_size: -
cdr3_nt: TGTGCCAGCAACCGACAGGGGACATTCCAAGAGACCCAGTACTTC
cdr3_aa: CASNRQGTFQETQYF

j_call: TRBJ1-1
v_call: TRBV12-1
d_call: -
clone_size: -
cdr3_nt: TGTGCCAGCAGCTCCGCCGGACAGGTATTCAAGAACACTGAAGCTTTCTTT
cdr3_aa: CASSSAGQVFKNTEAFF

j_call: TRBJ2-1
v_call: TRBV29-1
d_call: TRBD2
clone_size: -
cdr3_nt: TGCAGCGTTCTTCCCGGGACTAGCGGGATTACCTACAATGAGCAGTTCTTC
cdr3_aa: CSVLPGTSGITYNEQFF

j_call: TRBJ2-1
v_call: TRBV7-9
d_call: TRBD1
clone_size: many
cdr3_nt: TGTGCCAGCAGCCCTAGACAGGGAAGGGTCAATGAGCAGTTCTTC
cdr3_aa: CASSPRQGRVNEQFF

j_call: TRBJ2-2
v_call: TRBV9
d_call: -
clone_size: few
cdr3_nt: TGTGCCAGCAGCGGGACATTGAACACCGGGGAGCTGTTTTTT
cdr3_aa: CASSGTLNTGELFF

j_call: TRBJ1-5
v_call: TRBV30
d_call: TRBD1
clone_size: -
cdr3_nt: TGTGCCTGGAGCGCCGACAGGGGTCTTCAGCCCCAGCATTTT
cdr3_aa: CAWSADRGLQPQHF

j_call: TRBJ2-1
v_call: TRBV7-2
d_call: TRBD2
clone_size: few
cdr3_nt: TGTGCCAGCAGCTTAGAGAGTAGCGGGGTTGAGCAGTTCTTC
cdr3_aa: CASSLESSGVEQFF

j_call: TRBJ2-3
v_call: TRBV10-3
d_call: TRBD2
clone_size: few
cdr3_nt: TGTGCCATCAGTGTTCGGACTAGCGGGAGCACAGATACGCAGTATTTT
cdr3_aa: CAISVRTSGSTDTQYF

j_call: TRBJ2-7
v_call: TRBV28
d_call: TRBD2
clone_size: once
cdr3_nt: TGTGCCAGCAGTTTGGGACTATCTACCCGCGAGCAGTACTTC
cdr3_aa: CASSLGLSTREQYF

j_call: TRBJ1-6
v_call: TRBV27
d_call: TRBD1
clone_size: few
cdr3_nt: TGTGCCAGCAGTTCCGGGACAGGGCGTTTGTTTTCACCCCTCCACTTT
cdr3_aa: CASSSGTGRLFSPLHF

j_call: TRBJ2-2
v_call: TRBV18
d_call: TRBD2
clone_size: -
cdr3_nt: TGTGCCAGCTCACCAACGACTAGCGGAACCGGGGAGCTGTTTTTT
cdr3_aa: CASSPTTSGTGELFF

j_call: TRBJ2-1
v_call: TRBV6-5
d_call: TRBD2
clone_size: -
cdr3_nt: TGTGCCAGCAGTTACTCTCGACTAGCGGTTAACAATGAGCAGTTCTTC
cdr3_aa: CASSYSRLAVNNEQFF

j_call: TRBJ2-2
v_call: TRBV7-6
d_call: -
clone_size: few
cdr3_nt: TGTGCCAGCAGCTTAGGCGGAAACGGGGAGCTGTTTTTT
cdr3_aa: CASSLGGNGELFF

j_call: TRBJ1-1
v_call: TRBV7-6
d_call: -
clone_size: few
cdr3_nt: TGTGCCAGCAGCTTAAAAGCGAACACTGAAGCTTTCTTT
cdr3_aa: CASSLKANTEAFF

j_call: TRBJ2-3
v_call: TRBV28
d_call: -
clone_size: -
cdr3_nt: TGTGCCAGCGGGTTCGGACAACTCACAGATACGCAGTATTTT
cdr3_aa: CASGFGQLTDTQYF

j_call: TRBJ2-5
v_call: TRBV19
d_call: -
clone_size: -
cdr3_nt: TGTGCCAGTAGTTTGGCGGGGCGGGAGACCCAGTACTTC
cdr3_aa: CASSLAGRETQYF

j_call: TRBJ1-5
v_call: TRBV6-4
d_call: TRBD1
clone_size: -
cdr3_nt: TGTGCCAGCAGTGAGGACAGGGGTCAGCCCCAGCATTTT
cdr3_aa: CASSEDRGQPQHF

j_call: TRBJ2-1
v_call: TRBV28
d_call: TRBD1
clone_size: few
cdr3_nt: TGTGCCACCCTAGGGGACAGCCGGAGCTCCTACAATGAGCAGTTCTTC
cdr3_aa: CATLGDSRSSYNEQFF

j_call: TRBJ2-1
v_call: TRBV28
d_call: TRBD2
clone_size: few
cdr3_nt: TGTGCCAGCAGTCCCCCGGTAGCGGGGGGGCCCAATGAGCAGTTCTTC
cdr3_aa: CASSPPVAGGPNEQFF

j_call: TRBJ1-3
v_call: TRBV30
d_call: -
clone_size: few
cdr3_nt: TGTGCCGGGTTAGCGGGAAACACCATATATTTT
cdr3_aa: CAGLAGNTIYF

j_call: TRBJ2-1
v_call: TRBV5-4
d_call: -
clone_size: -
cdr3_nt: TGTGCCAGCAGCTTGACCCCGATAGACAATGAGCAGTTCTTC
cdr3_aa: CASSLTPIDNEQFF

j_call: TRBJ2-2
v_call: TRBV27
d_call: TRBD1
clone_size: -
cdr3_nt: TGTGCCAGCAGGAAAGGGACAGATAACACCGGGGAGCTGTTTTTT
cdr3_aa: CASRKGTDNTGELFF

j_call: TRBJ2-1
v_call: TRBV27
d_call: -
clone_size: -
cdr3_nt: TGTGCCACCCAGGGGCAGGGCGGTCGGTACAATGAGCAGTTCTTC
cdr3_aa: CATQGQGGRYNEQFF

j_call: TRBJ2-5
v_call: TRBV9
d_call: -
clone_size: few
cdr3_nt: TGTGCCAGCAGCGTAGCAGGGGGGCGCAGGGAGACCCAGTACTTC
cdr3_aa: CASSVAGGRRETQYF

j_call: TRBJ2-4
v_call: TRBV2
d_call: TRBD1
clone_size: few
cdr3_nt: TGTGCCAGCAGTAACAGGGGCCCAGCCAAAAACATTCAGTACTTC
cdr3_aa: CASSNRGPAKNIQYF

j_call: TRBJ2-1
v_call: TRBV25-1
d_call: TRBD2
clone_size: -
cdr3_nt: TGTGCCAGCAGTCCGGGACTAGCGGGAGCCGCGTTCTTC
cdr3_aa: CASSPGLAGAAFF

j_call: TRBJ1-1
v_call: TRBV29-1
d_call: -
clone_size: -
cdr3_nt: TGCAGCGCAGACAGACTGAACACTGAAGCTTTCTTT
cdr3_aa: CSADRLNTEAFF

j_call: TRBJ2-3
v_call: TRBV5-1
d_call: -
clone_size: -
cdr3_nt: TGCGCCAGCAGCTTGGTCCATAGCGGCACAGATACGCAGTATTTT
cdr3_aa: CASSLVHSGTDTQYF

j_call: TRBJ2-2
v_call: TRBV14
d_call: -
clone_size: -
cdr3_nt: TGTGCCAGCAGCCAAGTGGGCAGCAACACCGGGGAGCTGTTTTTT
cdr3_aa: CASSQVGSNTGELFF